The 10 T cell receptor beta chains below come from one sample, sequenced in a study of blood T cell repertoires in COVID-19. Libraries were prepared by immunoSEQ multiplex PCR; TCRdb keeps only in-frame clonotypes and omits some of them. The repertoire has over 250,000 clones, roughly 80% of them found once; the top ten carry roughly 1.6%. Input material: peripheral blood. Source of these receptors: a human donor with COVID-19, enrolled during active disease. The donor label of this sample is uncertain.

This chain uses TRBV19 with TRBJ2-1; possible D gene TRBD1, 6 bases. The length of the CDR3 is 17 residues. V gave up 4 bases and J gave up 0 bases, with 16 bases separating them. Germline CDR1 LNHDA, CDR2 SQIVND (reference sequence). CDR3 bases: TGTGCCAGTAGTACCCGGACAGCTGTAAGCTCCTACAATGAGCAGTTCTTC. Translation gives CASSTRTAVSSYNEQFF.

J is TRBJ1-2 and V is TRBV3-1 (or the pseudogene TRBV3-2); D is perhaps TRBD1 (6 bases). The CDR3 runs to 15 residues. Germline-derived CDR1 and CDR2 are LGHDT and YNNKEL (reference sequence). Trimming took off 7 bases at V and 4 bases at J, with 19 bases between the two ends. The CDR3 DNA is TGTGCCAGCACCATTAACGGGGACACTTTCTATGGCTACACCTTC. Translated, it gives CASTINGDTFYGYTF.

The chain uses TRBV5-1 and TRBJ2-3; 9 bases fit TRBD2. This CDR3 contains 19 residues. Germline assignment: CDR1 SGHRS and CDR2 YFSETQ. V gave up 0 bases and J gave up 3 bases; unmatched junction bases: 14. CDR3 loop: CASSLARLADSFGTDTQYF. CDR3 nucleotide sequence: TGCGCCAGCAGCTTGGCCAGACTAGCGGATAGTTTCGGTACAGATACGCAGTATTTT.

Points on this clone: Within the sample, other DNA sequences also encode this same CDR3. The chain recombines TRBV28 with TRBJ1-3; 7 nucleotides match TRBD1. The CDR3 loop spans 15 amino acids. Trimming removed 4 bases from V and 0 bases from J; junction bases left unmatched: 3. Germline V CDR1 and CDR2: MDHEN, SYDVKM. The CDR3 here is CASSSPGGSGNTIYF. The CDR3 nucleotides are TGTGCCAGCAGTTCACCAGGGGGCTCTGGAAACACCATATATTTT. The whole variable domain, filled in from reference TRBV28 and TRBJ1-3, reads DVKVTQSSRYLVKRTGEKVFLECVQDMDHENMFWYRQDPGLGLRLIYFSYDVKMKEKGDIPEGYSVSREKKERFSLILESASTNQTSMYLCASSSPGGSGNTIYFGEGSWLTVV.

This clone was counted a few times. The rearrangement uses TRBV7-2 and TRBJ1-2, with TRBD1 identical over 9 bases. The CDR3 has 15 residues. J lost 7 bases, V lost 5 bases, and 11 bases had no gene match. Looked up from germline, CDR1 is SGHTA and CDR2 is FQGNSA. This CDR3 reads CASSTYGQGQGGYTF. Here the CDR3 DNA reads TGTGCCAGCAGCACCTACGGACAGGGGCAAGGTGGCTACACCTTC.

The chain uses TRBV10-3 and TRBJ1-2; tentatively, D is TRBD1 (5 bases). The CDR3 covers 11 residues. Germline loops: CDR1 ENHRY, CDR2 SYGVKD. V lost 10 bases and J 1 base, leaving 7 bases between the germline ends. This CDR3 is CATGVNYGYTF. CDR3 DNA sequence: TGTGCCACGGGGGTTAACTATGGCTACACCTTC.

The CDR3 reads CSAARNTEAFF. The CDR3 region has the DNA TGCAGTGCTGCCAGGAACACTGAAGCTTTCTTT. The chain combines TRBV20-1 with TRBJ1-1; unclear D gene. This CDR3 contains 11 residues. Germline assignment: CDR1 DFQATT and CDR2 SNEGSKA (reference sequence). V gave up 5 bases and J gave up 1 base, with 5 bases separating them.

The CDR3 region is CASSTQGHGGEQYF. CDR3 bases: TGTGCCAGTAGTACACAGGGGCACGGGGGCGAGCAGTACTTC. The chain joins TRBV19 to TRBJ2-7, with D possibly being TRBD1 (7 bases). CDR1 is LNHDA and CDR2 is SQIVND in the germline V gene (reference sequence). Trimming pared 4 bases from V and 6 bases from J, leaving 16 bases between. The CDR3 totals 14 residues.

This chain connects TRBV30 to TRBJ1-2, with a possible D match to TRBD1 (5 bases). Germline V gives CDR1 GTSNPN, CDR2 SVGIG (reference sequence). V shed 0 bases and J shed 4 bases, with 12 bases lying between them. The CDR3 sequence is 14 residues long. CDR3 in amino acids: CAWSVGQGVYGYTF. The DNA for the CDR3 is TGTGCCTGGAGTGTAGGGCAGGGTGTCTATGGCTACACCTTC.

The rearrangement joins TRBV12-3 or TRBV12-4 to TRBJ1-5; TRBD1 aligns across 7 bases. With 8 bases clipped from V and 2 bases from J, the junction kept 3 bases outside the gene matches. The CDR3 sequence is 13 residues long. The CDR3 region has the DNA TGTGCCAGCGGTCAGGGGGGCAATCAGCCCCAGCATTTT. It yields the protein CASGQGGNQPQHF.